This is a list of T cell receptor beta chains from one sample in a study of metastatic and nonmetastatic thyroid tumors. TCRdb redid the clone calls on the PCR reads using MiXCR. The profile shows approximately 30,000 clones, 3.5% to 4% of them singletons. Input material: blood. The receptors were gathered from a male donor with papillary thyroid cancer or a benign thyroid nodule (not recorded which). Some clones in this sample may be carry-over from other donors' samples. Both conserved end residues are part of each CDR3. The D gene is left open where the match is weak. Clone size is shown for a subset of rows, as once, few, many or a class of expanded clone.

TRBD2 | TRBJ2-5 | 16 | medium-sized | TRBV6-2/TRBV6-3 | CASSYRTSGRGETQYF | TGTGCCAGCAGTTACCGAACTAGCGGGAGAGGGGAGACCCAGTACTTC
NA | TRBJ2-1 | 11 | many | TRBV11-2 | CASSRENEQFF | TGTGCCAGCAGTCGGGAGAATGAGCAGTTCTTC
NA | TRBJ2-1 | 15 | NA | TRBV28 | CASSVKPGIYDEQFF | TGTGCCAGCAGCGTTAAGCCAGGGATCTACGATGAGCAGTTCTTC
NA | TRBJ1-4 | 15 | many | TRBV7-9 | CASSLGVSTNEKLFF | TGTGCCAGCAGCCTCGGGGTTTCAACTAATGAAAAACTGTTTTTT
NA | TRBJ1-1 | 11 | few | TRBV27 | CASSGWSEAFF | TGTGCCAGCAGCGGGTGGTCTGAAGCTTTCTTT
NA | TRBJ1-1 | 12 | few | TRBV7-3 | CASSPREGGAFF | TGTGCCAGCAGCCCCAGGGAGGGCGGGGCTTTCTTT
TRBD1 | TRBJ1-2 | 15 | medium-sized | TRBV7-2 | CASSLRGQGVEGYTF | TGTGCCAGCAGCTTAAGGGGACAGGGGGTGGAGGGCTACACCTTC
NA | TRBJ2-1 | 16 | NA | TRBV7-3 | CASSLFAEQSHNEQFF | TGTGCCAGCAGCTTATTCGCCGAGCAGTCCCACAATGAGCAGTTCTTC
TRBD1 | TRBJ1-3 | 16 | few | TRBV12-3/TRBV12-4 | CASTLVGQGYGNTIYF | TGTGCCAGCACTTTGGTTGGACAGGGGTATGGGAACACCATATATTTT
TRBD1 | TRBJ2-2 | 15 | many | TRBV5-6 | CASSPPTGGTGELFF | TGTGCCAGCAGCCCACCGACAGGGGGAACCGGGGAGCTGTTTTTT
NA | TRBJ2-2 | 14 | many | TRBV14 | CASSRDWNTGELFF | TGTGCCAGCAGCCGGGACTGGAACACCGGGGAGCTGTTTTTT
NA | TRBJ1-1 | 15 | medium-sized | TRBV28 | CASSLQAILNTEAFF | TGTGCCAGCAGTTTACAGGCCATACTAAACACTGAAGCTTTCTTT
NA | TRBJ2-5 | 16 | NA | TRBV7-2 | CASSTQTGTGGETQYF | TGTGCCAGCAGCACCCAGACAGGGACCGGGGGAGAGACCCAGTACTTC
TRBD1 | TRBJ1-2 | 13 | NA | TRBV28 | CASHWTGGYGYTF | TGTGCCAGCCACTGGACAGGGGGCTATGGCTACACCTTC
TRBD1 | TRBJ1-3 | 18 | NA | TRBV4-1 | CASIRRDRGPLSGNTIYF | TGCGCCAGCATCCGCCGGGACAGGGGTCCCCTCTCTGGAAACACCATATATTTT
NA | TRBJ2-1 | 17 | few | TRBV28 | CASSHTLGASGYNEQFF | TGTGCCAGCAGTCACACCCTGGGAGCTTCAGGGTACAATGAGCAGTTCTTC
NA | TRBJ2-1 | 15 | many | TRBV5-1 | CASSFQANGVDEQFF | TGCGCCAGCAGCTTCCAGGCCAACGGGGTGGATGAGCAGTTCTTC
TRBD1 | TRBJ2-6 | 15 | few | TRBV2 | CASTPDRAGANVLTF | TGTGCCAGCACTCCTGACAGGGCTGGGGCCAACGTCCTGACTTTC
TRBD1 | TRBJ2-7 | 14 | few | TRBV11-2 | CASSLAGTGARQYF | TGTGCCAGCAGCTTAGCAGGTACAGGGGCGAGGCAGTACTTC
NA | TRBJ1-1 | 13 | NA | TRBV20-1 | CSALSGPGTEAFF | TGCAGTGCCCTCTCGGGACCGGGGACTGAAGCTTTCTTT
NA | TRBJ1-1 | 14 | NA | TRBV19 | CASSNSGGGTEAFF | TGTGCCAGTAGCAACTCCGGGGGAGGAACTGAAGCTTTCTTT
NA | TRBJ1-2 | 12 | medium-sized | TRBV28 | CASSRGNYGYTF | TGTGCCAGCAGCCGGGGTAACTATGGCTACACCTTC
NA | TRBJ2-7 | 14 | NA | TRBV6-5 | CASSAPGHSNEQYF | TGTGCCAGCAGTGCACCGGGACATTCGAACGAGCAGTACTTC
NA | TRBJ1-1 | 13 | many | TRBV12-3/TRBV12-4 | CASSLEGLSEAFF | TGTGCCAGCAGTTTAGAGGGATTGTCTGAAGCTTTCTTT
NA | TRBJ2-3 | 16 | few | TRBV6-1 | CASRTPQGLNTDTQYF | TGTGCCAGCAGAACCCCACAGGGCCTGAACACGGATACGCAGTATTTT
TRBD2 | TRBJ2-7 | 15 | medium-sized | TRBV5-1 | CASRVDDGRSYEQYF | TGCGCCAGTAGGGTAGATGACGGGAGGTCCTACGAGCAGTACTTC
TRBD1 | TRBJ1-1 | 14 | medium-sized | TRBV28 | CASRSTGSVTEAFF | TGTGCCAGCAGGTCGACAGGGTCGGTCACTGAAGCTTTCTTT
NA | TRBJ2-3 | 14 | NA | TRBV2 | CASSEGATTDTQYF | TGTGCCAGCAGTGAGGGGGCTACCACAGATACGCAGTATTTT
NA | TRBJ1-2 | 15 | many | TRBV9 | CASSVEGRGNYGYTF | TGTGCCAGCAGCGTAGAGGGCAGAGGAAACTATGGCTACACCTTC
NA | TRBJ1-1 | 16 | NA | TRBV5-1 | CASSSGGRFPNTEAFF | TGCGCTAGCAGCTCCGGAGGACGCTTCCCGAACACTGAAGCTTTCTTT
TRBD2 | TRBJ2-5 | 15 | medium-sized | TRBV6-1 | CASSPSGGPGETQYF | TGTGCCAGCAGCCCCTCGGGAGGGCCGGGCGAGACCCAGTACTTC
NA | TRBJ2-5 | 15 | NA | TRBV24-1 | CATSDGGRDQETQYF | TGTGCCACCAGTGACGGGGGCCGTGACCAAGAGACCCAGTACTTC
TRBD2 | TRBJ2-3 | 12 | few | TRBV12-3/TRBV12-4 | CASRRGANTQYF | TGTGCCAGCAGGCGGGGGGCTAATACGCAGTATTTT
NA | TRBJ1-1 | 15 | many | TRBV7-2 | CASSFGGLQNTEAFF | TGTGCCAGCAGCTTCGGTGGACTCCAGAACACTGAAGCTTTCTTT
TRBD1 | TRBJ1-5 | 14 | many | TRBV20-1 | CSARGQGEYQPQHF | TGCAGTGCTAGAGGACAGGGCGAATATCAGCCCCAGCATTTT
NA | TRBJ1-2 | 13 | medium-sized | TRBV6-1 | CASSEKGRYGYTF | TGTGCCAGCAGTGAGAAGGGGAGATATGGCTACACCTTC
NA | TRBJ1-2 | 17 | many | TRBV7-8 | CASSLGADTLLSYGYTF | TGTGCCAGCAGCTTAGGGGCAGACACCCTACTTTCCTATGGCTACACCTTC
NA | TRBJ2-1 | 14 | NA | TRBV3-1 | CASSQDTGQNEQFF | TGTGCCAGCAGCCAAGACACAGGACAGAATGAGCAGTTCTTC
NA | TRBJ2-5 | 13 | many | TRBV7-2 | CASSPQTLETQYF | TGTGCCAGCAGCCCCCAAACCCTGGAGACCCAGTACTTC
NA | TRBJ1-2 | 12 | NA | TRBV24-1 | CARTQLDYGYTF | TGTGCCCGGACTCAGTTGGACTATGGCTACACCTTC
NA | TRBJ2-5 | 14 | few | TRBV11-2 | CASSSGGAFGTQYF | TGTGCCAGCAGCTCGGGGGGCGCCTTCGGGACCCAGTACTTC
NA | TRBJ2-3 | 13 | NA | TRBV7-2 | CASSLVSTDTQYF | TGTGCCAGCAGCTTAGTCTCCACAGATACGCAGTATTTT
NA | TRBJ1-4 | 17 | many | TRBV4-2 | CASSLYLTGTTNEKLFF | TGTGCCAGCAGCCTCTACCTCACAGGGACAACTAATGAAAAACTGTTTTTT
TRBD1 | TRBJ1-5 | 17 | NA | TRBV6-1 | CASSEGDRGRGNQPQHF | TGCGCCAGCAGTGAGGGGGACAGGGGGCGGGGCAATCAGCCCCAGCATTTT
NA | TRBJ2-7 | 13 | many | TRBV20-1 | CSAKGADVYEQYF | TGCAGTGCTAAAGGGGCGGACGTCTACGAGCAGTACTTC
NA | TRBJ1-2 | 12 | few | TRBV28 | CASTGLKDGYTF | TGTGCCAGCACAGGGTTAAAGGATGGCTACACCTTC
NA | TRBJ2-7 | 12 | medium-sized | TRBV28 | CASSLRGNEQYF | TGTGCCAGCAGTTTACGTGGGAACGAGCAGTACTTC
TRBD2 | TRBJ2-5 | 15 | NA | TRBV19 | CASSTGLESTETQYF | TGTGCCAGTAGTACCGGACTAGAAAGTACGGAGACCCAGTACTTC
NA | TRBJ1-5 | 14 | NA | TRBV19 | CASSSSQGGQPQHF | TGTGCCAGTAGTTCCAGTCAAGGAGGTCAGCCCCAGCATTTT
TRBD2 | TRBJ2-7 | 15 | NA | TRBV28 | CASSWTSGSSYEQYF | TGTGCCAGCAGTTGGACTAGCGGGAGCTCCTACGAGCAGTACTTC
NA | TRBJ1-5 | 14 | medium-sized | TRBV27 | CASSLSAGIQPQHF | TGTGCCAGCAGTTTATCGGCGGGGATTCAGCCCCAGCATTTT
TRBD2 | TRBJ2-1 | 15 | few | TRBV20-1 | CSADSGEFSYNEQFF | TGCAGTGCTGACAGCGGGGAGTTCTCCTACAATGAGCAGTTCTTC
TRBD2 | TRBJ2-5 | 13 | few | TRBV30 | CAWSPGLAETQYF | TGTGCCTGGAGTCCGGGACTAGCGGAGACCCAGTACTTC
NA | TRBJ1-1 | 15 | few | TRBV24-1 | CATSRGSGMNTEASF | TGTGCCACCAGTCGGGGGTCAGGCATGAACACTGAAGCCTCCTTT
NA | TRBJ2-2 | 15 | few | TRBV5-1 | CASSFRTSNTGELFF | TGCGCCAGCAGCTTTAGGACAAGCAACACCGGGGAGCTGTTTTTT